This T cell receptor (beta chain) originates from a study of CDR3 diversity in severe acne. From germline, CDR1 is SGHAT and CDR2 FQNNGV. This CDR3 contains 14 residues. V was trimmed by 5 bases and J by 3 bases, leaving 13 bases between them. TCRdb reprocessed the PCR reads with MiXCR, giving one entry per CDR3 protein. Among approximately 80,000 distinct CDR3 sequences, around 50% were seen once, and the ten largest hold roughly an eighth. Sequences were obtained from blood. This receptor was taken from a male donor in good health, without acne. The chain has TRBV11-2 and TRBJ2-5; perhaps D is TRBD1 or TRBD2 (5 bases each). In DNA form, the CDR3 reads TGTGCCAGCAGCCCCGGGACGGCCGAAGAGACCCAGTACTTC. Protein product: CASSPGTAEETQYF. Full variable domain (missing parts from reference TRBV11-2 and TRBJ2-5): EAGVAQSPRYKIIEKRQSVAFWCNPISGHATLYWYQQILGQGPKLLIQFQNNGVVDDSQLPKDRFSAERLKGVDSTLKIQPAKLEDSAVYLCASSPGTAEETQYFGPGTRLLVL.